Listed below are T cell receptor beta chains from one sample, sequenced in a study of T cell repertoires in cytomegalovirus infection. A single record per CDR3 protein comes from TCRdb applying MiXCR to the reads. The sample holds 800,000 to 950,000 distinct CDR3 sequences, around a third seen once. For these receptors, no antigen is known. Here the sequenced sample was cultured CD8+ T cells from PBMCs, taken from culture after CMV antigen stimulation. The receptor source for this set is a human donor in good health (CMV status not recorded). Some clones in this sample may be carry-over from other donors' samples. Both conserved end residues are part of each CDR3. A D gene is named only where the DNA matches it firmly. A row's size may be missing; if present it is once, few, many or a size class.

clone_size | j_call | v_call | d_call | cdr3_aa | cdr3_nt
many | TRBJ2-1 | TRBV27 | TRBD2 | CASSLGAGGYNEQFF | TGTGCCAGCAGCTTAGGGGCGGGGGGATACAATGAGCAGTTCTTC
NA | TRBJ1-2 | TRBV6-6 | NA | CASSYSEEGYTF | TGTGCCAGCAGTTACTCGGAGGAGGGCTACACCTTC
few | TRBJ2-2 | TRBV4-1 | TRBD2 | CASNGAGGNTGELFF | TGCGCCAGCAACGGAGCGGGGGGTAACACCGGGGAGCTGTTTTTT
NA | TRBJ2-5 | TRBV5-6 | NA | CASSSGDVEARTQYF | TGTGCCAGCAGCTCGGGGGACGTAGAGGCGAGGACCCAGTACTTC
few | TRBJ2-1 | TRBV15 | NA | CATSLRTGLRDEQFF | TGTGCCACCAGCCTTCGGACTGGCCTGAGGGATGAGCAGTTCTTC
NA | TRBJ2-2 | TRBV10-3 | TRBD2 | CAISNPAGRAGELFF | TGTGCCATCTCGAATCCGGCAGGGAGGGCCGGGGAGCTGTTTTTT
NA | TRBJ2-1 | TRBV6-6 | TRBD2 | CASSRRGGGDNEQFF | TGTGCCAGCAGCCGGCGGGGGGGCGGGGACAATGAGCAGTTCTTC
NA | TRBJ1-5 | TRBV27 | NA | CASSLLGGQPQHF | TGTGCCAGCAGCTTACTTGGGGGTCAGCCCCAGCATTTT
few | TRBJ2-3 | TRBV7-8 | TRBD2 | CASVGTGGSTDTQYF | TGTGCCAGCGTCGGGACGGGGGGATCCACAGATACGCAGTATTTT
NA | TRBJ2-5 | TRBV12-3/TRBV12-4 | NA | CASSSAGEETQYF | TGTGCCAGCAGTTCGGCAGGGGAGGAGACCCAGTACTTC
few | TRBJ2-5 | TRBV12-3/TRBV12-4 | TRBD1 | CASSTIRDRGRGETQYF | TGTGCCAGCAGCACAATTAGGGACAGGGGGCGCGGTGAGACCCAGTACTTC
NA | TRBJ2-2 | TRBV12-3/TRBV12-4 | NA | CASSFVGGPAGELFF | TGTGCCAGCAGTTTCGTGGGGGGGCCCGCCGGGGAGCTGTTTTTT
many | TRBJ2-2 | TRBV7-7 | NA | CASSTWDHGNTGELFF | TGTGCTAGCAGCACCTGGGATCACGGAAACACCGGGGAGCTGTTTTTT
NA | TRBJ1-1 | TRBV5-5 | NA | CASDPGNTEAFF | TGTGCCAGCGACCCCGGGAACACTGAAGCTTTCTTT
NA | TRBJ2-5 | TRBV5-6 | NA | CASSSSRMVKETQYF | TGTGCCAGCAGCTCTTCCCGGATGGTAAAAGAGACCCAGTACTTC
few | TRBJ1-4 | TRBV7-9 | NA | CASSFSQGQFLLFF | TGTGCCAGCAGCTTTAGTCAGGGGCAGTTCTTACTGTTTTTT
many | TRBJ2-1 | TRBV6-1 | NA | CASSINQLGHSYNEQFF | TGTGCCAGCTCTATCAACCAACTAGGCCACTCCTACAATGAGCAGTTCTTC
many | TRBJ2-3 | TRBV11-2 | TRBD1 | CASSLAYGTDTDTQYF | TGTGCCAGCAGCTTAGCCTATGGGACAGACACAGATACGCAGTATTTT
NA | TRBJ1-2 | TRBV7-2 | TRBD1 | CASSLEGAGGIDGYTF | TGTGCCAGCAGCTTAGAAGGGGCAGGGGGCATTGACGGCTACACCTTC
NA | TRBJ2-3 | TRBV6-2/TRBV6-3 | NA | CASSPLRRDTQYF | TGTGCCAGCAGTCCGTTAAGAAGGGATACGCAGTATTTT
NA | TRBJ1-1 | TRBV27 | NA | CASSLRGRLGEPEAFF | TGTGCCAGCAGTTTAAGGGGCCGCTTAGGAGAGCCTGAAGCTTTCTTT
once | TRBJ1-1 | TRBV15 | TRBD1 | CATSSRTGDNEAFF | TGTGCCACCAGCAGCCGGACAGGGGATAATGAAGCTTTCTTT
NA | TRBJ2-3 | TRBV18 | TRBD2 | CVSSPSLAGDTDTQYF | TGTGTCAGCTCACCAAGCCTAGCGGGGGACACAGATACGCAGTATTTT
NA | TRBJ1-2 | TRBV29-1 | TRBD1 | CSVEGQGANYGYTF | TGCAGCGTTGAAGGTCAGGGGGCGAACTATGGCTACACCTTC
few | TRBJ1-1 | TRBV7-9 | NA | CASSLAVGFGTEAFF | TGTGCCAGCAGCTTAGCGGTAGGATTTGGCACTGAAGCTTTCTTT
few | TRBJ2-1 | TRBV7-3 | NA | CASSINSNQNNEQFF | TGTGCCAGCAGCATCAATTCGAATCAAAACAATGAGCAGTTCTTC
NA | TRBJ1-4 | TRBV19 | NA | CASSIAAENEKLFF | TGTGCCAGTAGTATCGCGGCGGAGAATGAAAAACTGTTTTTT
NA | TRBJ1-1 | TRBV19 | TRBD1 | CASSIWWDRDMNTEAFF | TGTGCCAGTAGTATCTGGTGGGACAGGGACATGAACACTGAAGCTTTCTTT
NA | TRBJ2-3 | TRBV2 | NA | CARSVVPDSTDTQYF | TGTGCCAGGAGTGTCGTACCCGACAGCACAGATACGCAGTATTTT
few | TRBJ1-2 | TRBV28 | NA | CASSLDSTPNYGYTF | TGTGCCAGCAGTTTGGACTCGACCCCTAACTATGGCTACACCTTC
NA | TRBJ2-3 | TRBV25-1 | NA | CASSGPTQATWTDTQYF | TGTGCCAGCAGTGGACCTACACAGGCGACATGGACAGATACGCAGTATTTT
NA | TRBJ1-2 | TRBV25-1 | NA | CASSFYSDYGYTF | TGTGCCAGCAGTTTCTATTCGGACTATGGCTACACCTTC
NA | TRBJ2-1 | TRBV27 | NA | CASSLSTRYEQFF | TGTGCCAGCAGTTTATCGACTAGGTATGAGCAGTTCTTC
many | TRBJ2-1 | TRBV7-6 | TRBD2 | CASSSAGGGAGEQFF | TGTGCCAGCAGCTCCGCGGGCGGGGGGGCAGGTGAGCAGTTCTTC
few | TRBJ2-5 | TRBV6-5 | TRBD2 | CASSYSIQRGRQETQYF | TGTGCCAGCAGTTACTCGATCCAGCGGGGGCGCCAAGAGACCCAGTACTTC